This T cell receptor (beta chain) was sequenced during a study of CD8+ T cells in alopecia areata. Turning to the study itself: Each of the treated patients was given oral tofacitinib, 5 to 10 mg twice daily, for moderate-to-severe alopecia areata.

About this clone itself: The antigen is undetermined.

Per germline, CDR1 GTSNPN and CDR2 SVGIG (reference sequence). The V end was cut by 7 bases, the J end by 1 base, with 4 bases between. This CDR3 contains 10 residues. Sequencing templates came from extracted RNA that was reverse transcribed into cDNA. Produced via immunoSEQ multiplex PCR; TCRdb's table is partial and in-frame only. Here the sample spans hundreds of thousands of clones, 45% to 70% being singletons. Broader study findings: Whether baseline CD8+ expansion is linked to response remains uncertain, given a single nonresponder. During tofacitinib treatment, many expanded lesional clones remained in scalp and blood.

The treatment is: oral pan-JAK inhibitor, 5-10 mg twice daily. Alopecia areata patients had lesional scalp punch biopsies and peripheral blood taken from them. The material was CD4+ T cells sorted from blood, obtained at week 52, from a patient treated with tofacitinib. This TCR was recovered from a human donor with alopecia areata. This sequence joins TRBV30 and TRBJ1-1; D gene unclear. For the CDR3, the DNA is TGTGCCTTTACGAACACTGAAGCTTTCTTT. Its translation is CAFTNTEAFF. The variable domain in full, with the rest retrieved from reference TRBV30 and TRBJ1-1, is SQTIHQWPATLVQPVGSPLSLECTVEGTSNPNLYWYRQAAGRGLQLLFYSVGIGQISSEVPQNLSASRPQDRQFILSSKKLLLSDSGFYLCAFTNTEAFFGQGTRLTVV.